The 11 T cell receptor beta chains below come from one sample, sequenced in a study of T cells in localized non-small cell lung cancer. Some clones are missing from TCRdb's copy, which holds only in-frame ones; the method was immunoSEQ multiplex PCR. The sample includes 43,000 or so clones, around nine tenths of them seen just once. Material: PBMCs, obtained before any cancer treatment. The receptors were gathered from a woman aged 35-75 years with stage II lung adenocarcinoma.

The chain is built from TRBV5-1 and TRBJ2-1; D is perhaps TRBD1 or TRBD2 (5 bases each). V was shortened by 7 bases and J by 10 bases, with 18 bases between the two germline ends. Germline V lookup: CDR1 SGHRS, CDR2 YFSETQ. The length of the CDR3 is 13 residues. The CDR3 sequence is CASGGGREGEQFF. In nucleotides, the CDR3 is TGCGCCAGCGGCGGCGGGCGAGAGGGGGAGCAGTTCTTC.

This rearrangement joins TRBV5-1 to TRBJ2-5; D gene uncertain. The length of the CDR3 is 12 residues. From germline, CDR1 is SGHRS and CDR2 YFSETQ. V lost 5 bases, J lost 6 bases, and 11 bases lay in between. The CDR3 bases are TGCGCCAGCAGGGCAGATTCCCAGACCCAGTACTTC. Residues: CASRADSQTQYF.

The chain couples TRBV9 to TRBJ2-7, with D perhaps TRBD1 (6 bases). CDR3 length: 14 residues. The germline V gene has CDR1 SGDLS and CDR2 YYNGEE. The ends were cut back, 5 bases at V and 1 base at J, with 13 bases in the middle. The CDR3 protein is CASSVGTTSYEQYF. DNA for the CDR3: TGTGCCAGCAGTGTGGGGACAACATCCTACGAGCAGTACTTC.

The CDR3 nucleotides are TGTGCCAGCAGTGACAGGGTTCGGCATAATTCACCCCTCCACTTT. Translating gives CASSDRVRHNSPLHF. The V gene is TRBV6-6, the J gene TRBJ1-6, with TRBD1 matching over 7 bases. The CDR3 contains 15 residues. The J segment lost 5 bases and the V segment lost 5 bases, leaving 6 bases of the junction unmatched. Germline-derived CDR1 and CDR2 are MNHNY and SVGAGI (reference sequence).

The chain has TRBV28 and TRBJ1-4, with D uncertain. Germline CDR1 MDHEN, CDR2 SYDVKM. Trimming took off 5 bases at V and 6 bases at J, with 10 bases between the two ends. The CDR3 length is 13 residues. CDR3 loop: CASSPGWYEKLFF. The CDR3 DNA is TGTGCCAGCAGTCCCGGATGGTATGAAAAACTGTTTTTT.

Concerning this clone: An end of the junction differs from the germline gene, which may be a read error. This rearrangement joins TRBV27 to TRBJ2-5; D may be TRBD1 or TRBD2 (5 bases each). CDR3 length equals 15 residues. The germline V gene encodes CDR1 MNHEY and CDR2 SMNVEV (reference sequence). CDR3 sequence reads: CASSSPGPPQGTQYF. In nucleotides, the CDR3 is TGTGCCAGCAGTTCCCCGGGACCCCCGCAAGGGACCCAGTACTTC.

J is TRBJ2-5 and V is TRBV5-1; weak D call: TRBD1 (5 bases). CDR1 SGHRS and CDR2 YFSETQ come from the germline V gene. The CDR3 is 15 amino acids. V gave up 0 bases and J gave up 2 bases, with 11 bases separating them. The CDR3 spells CASSLEWAGQETQYF. CDR3 DNA sequence: TGCGCCAGCAGCTTGGAATGGGCAGGGCAAGAGACCCAGTACTTC. Complete variable domain (other parts from reference TRBV5-1 and TRBJ2-5): KAGVTQTPRYLIKTRGQQVTLSCSPISGHRSVSWYQQTPGQGLQFLFEYFSETQRNKGNFPGRFSGRQFSNSRSEMNVSTLELGDSALYLCASSLEWAGQETQYFGPGTRLLVL.

The chain recombines TRBV5-1 with TRBJ2-2; TRBD1 matches at 10 bases. The V gene end was trimmed by 1 base and the J gene end by 3 bases; junction bases not matched to a gene: 9. CDR3 size: 18 residues. From germline, CDR1 is SGHRS and CDR2 YFSETQ. The CDR3 protein is CASSLSGQGVGHTGELFF. CDR3 DNA sequence: TGCGCCAGCAGCTTGAGCGGACAGGGGGTCGGGCACACCGGGGAGCTGTTTTTT.

V and J are TRBV18 and TRBJ2-7; TRBD1 agrees at 10 bases. This CDR3 comprises 14 residues. J was trimmed by 4 bases and V by 3 bases; bases with no gene match: 3. Germline V gene sequence: CDR1 KGHSH, CDR2 LQKENI. The DNA of the CDR3 is TGTGCCAGCTCACCGGGGGACAGGGGTTACGAGCAGTACTTC. It is translated as CASSPGDRGYEQYF.

This clone was seen only once. V and J are TRBV9 and TRBJ1-3; D is perhaps TRBD1 (6 bases). Trimming took off 3 bases at V and 4 bases at J, with 17 bases between the two ends. The CDR3 sequence is 16 residues long. CDR1 is SGDLS, CDR2 YYNGEE, per germline. The DNA for the CDR3 is TGTGCCAGCAGCGCCTTCCACCCCGGGGGCGGAAACACCATATATTTT. It is translated as CASSAFHPGGGNTIYF.

The chain is built from TRBV19 and TRBJ2-3, with TRBD2 identical over 12 bases. The CDR3 is made up of 15 amino acids. V was clipped by 1 base and J by 9 bases; unmatched bases: 5. Germline CDR1 LNHDA, CDR2 SQIVND (reference sequence). DNA for the CDR3: TGTGCCAGTAGTATAGGACTAGCGGGGGACGGAACGCAGTATTTT. This gives the protein CASSIGLAGDGTQYF.